The 30 T cell receptor beta chains listed next were all sequenced from one sample in a study of monozygotic twins with inflammatory bowel disease. From its re-call of the 5' RACE reads, TCRdb lists each CDR3 protein once, without DNA. The sample is made up of more than 75,000 distinct CDR3 sequences, and the top ten hold roughly 7% of it. Sequenced sample: blood. The receptors were sampled from a human donor with ulcerative colitis or Crohn's disease, or a healthy co-twin of an affected twin (not recorded which).

CDR3 amino acids: CASSHLGQGIYEKLFF. The chain uses TRBV4-1 and TRBJ1-4; the TCRdb D gene call, TRBD1, has no DNA to confirm it. Looked up from germline, CDR1 is MGHRA and CDR2 is YSYEKL. The CDR3 is 16 residues long.

This chain links TRBV20-1 with TRBJ1-5; TCRdb calls TRBD1, which cannot be checked without DNA. Germline CDR1 is DFQATT and CDR2 is SNEGSKA (reference sequence). The CDR3 sequence is 18 residues long. CDR3 loop: CSARDLDPGQGKNQPQHF.

The V call is TRBV18, the J call TRBJ1-4; TCRdb lists TRBD1, though no DNA is available to test this call. The germline V gene has CDR1 KGHSH and CDR2 LQKENI. The CDR3 spans 17 residues. The CDR3 loop reads CASSRGQAKATNEKLFF.

The chain carries TRBV5-5 and TRBJ2-3; TCRdb outputs TRBD2, but without DNA this stays unchecked. CDR3 length equals 16 residues. Per the germline V gene, CDR1 is SGHKS and CDR2 is YYEKEE (reference sequence). CDR3: CASSLAAGGTADTQYF.

The chain is built from TRBV5-6 and TRBJ2-3; there is no DNA to check the TCRdb D call of TRBD1. CDR1 is SGHDT, CDR2 YYEEEE, per germline. The CDR3 loop spans 13 amino acids. The CDR3 protein is CASVGVRGDTQYF.

The V and J genes are TRBV4-2 and TRBJ1-5; TCRdb gives TRBD1 as the D gene, but with no DNA this cannot be confirmed. Per the germline V gene, CDR1 is LGHNA and CDR2 is YNFKEQ. The CDR3 runs to 14 residues. CDR3 loop: CASSPQGTGRPQHF.

The V and J genes are TRBV13 and TRBJ2-3; TCRdb gives TRBD1 as the D gene, but with no DNA this cannot be confirmed. CDR3 length: 13 amino acids. Germline V gene data show CDR1 as PRHDT and CDR2 as FYEKMQ (reference sequence). The CDR3 here is CASSRGQADTQYF. The variable domain in full, completed from reference TRBV13 and TRBJ2-3, reads AAGVIQSPRHLIKEKRETATLKCYPIPRHDTVYWYQQGPGQDPQFLISFYEKMQSDKGSIPDRFSAQQFSDYHSELNMSSLELGDSALYFCASSRGQADTQYFGPGTRLTVL.

This chain joins TRBV5-1 and TRBJ1-2. The CDR3 extends over 14 amino acids. Per the germline V gene, CDR1 is SGHRS and CDR2 is YFSETQ. CDR3: CASTVSTANYGYTF.

The rearrangement joins TRBV5-1 to TRBJ1-3; the TCRdb call, TRBD1, lacks DNA for checking. CDR1 SGHRS and CDR2 YFSETQ come from the germline V gene. The CDR3 sequence is 16 residues long. The chain's CDR3 is CASSRNRQDSGNTIYF.

V usage is TRBV20-1 and J usage is TRBJ2-3; the TRBD1 assignment by TCRdb is unverifiable without DNA. CDR1 DFQATT and CDR2 SNEGSKA come from the germline V gene (reference sequence). The CDR3 is 15 residues long. CDR3 amino acids: CSVVQAQGSWNTQYF.

CDR3 region: CASSLAASSTGELFF. The chain uses TRBV5-1 and TRBJ2-2; the D gene TCRdb calls, TRBD2, cannot be checked with no DNA. This CDR3 is built from 15 residues. Germline V gene sequence: CDR1 SGHRS, CDR2 YFSETQ.

The chain has TRBV5-4 and TRBJ1-4. The CDR3 contains 15 residues. The germline V gene has CDR1 SGHNT and CDR2 YYREEE (reference sequence). CDR3 sequence: CASSSSGATNEKLFF.

The V and J genes are TRBV11-2 and TRBJ2-5; TCRdb's D call, TRBD1, is unchecked because there is no DNA. This CDR3 has 14 amino acids. The germline gives CDR1 SGHAT, CDR2 FQNNGV. CDR3: CASSLEGGGGTQYF.

The V and J genes are TRBV29-1 and TRBJ2-1; TCRdb indicates TRBD2, and absent DNA this call remains unverified. Germline-derived CDR1 and CDR2 are SQVTM and ANQGSEA. The CDR3 has 13 amino acids. CDR3 residues: CSVLTSGGDKEFF.

J is TRBJ2-2 and V is TRBV5-1; lacking DNA, the TRBD2 call made by TCRdb goes unchecked. CDR1 and CDR2 (germline): SGHRS, YFSETQ. The CDR3 spans 14 residues. CDR3 in amino acids: CASSFRPDTGELFF.

This rearrangement joins TRBV9 to TRBJ1-1; TCRdb's D gene call, TRBD1, goes unchecked for lack of DNA. CDR3 size: 15 residues. Germline lookup yields CDR1 SGDLS and CDR2 YYNGEE. The CDR3 is CASSGRDGVNTEAFF.

The chain couples TRBV12-3 or TRBV12-4 to TRBJ2-1; the D call of TRBD2 rests on TCRdb alone, since no DNA is present to check it. The CDR3 runs to 16 residues. CDR3 sequence: CASSFRVAGPYNEQFF.

The V call is TRBV20-1, the J call TRBJ1-2. This CDR3 has 13 amino acids. The germline gives CDR1 DFQATT, CDR2 SNEGSKA (reference sequence). The CDR3 spells CSAQTGRAYGYTF.

The rearrangement joins TRBV10-3 to TRBJ2-3; TCRdb's assignment of TRBD1 cannot be checked, as there is no DNA. CDR1 ENHRY and CDR2 SYGVKD come from the germline V gene. The CDR3 totals 17 residues. CDR3 amino acids: CAISEPGHRLPTDTQYF.

The gene calls are TRBV20-1 and TRBJ2-1; the TCRdb call, TRBD2, lacks DNA for checking. The length of the CDR3 is 15 residues. CDR1 is DFQATT, CDR2 SNEGSKA, per germline (reference sequence). CDR3 region: CSANRAGEIYNEQFF.

V usage is TRBV18 and J usage is TRBJ1-6. The CDR3 has 19 residues. Germline assignment: CDR1 KGHSH and CDR2 LQKENI. The CDR3: CASSPPLIDRPFYNSPLHF.

The V gene is TRBV15, the J gene TRBJ2-1; no DNA is available, so the TRBD2 call from TCRdb remains unchecked. Germline lookup yields CDR1 LNHNV and CDR2 YYDKDF (reference sequence). The CDR3 is 15 residues long. CDR3 sequence reads: CATSRDSGLAYEQFF.

The rearrangement links TRBV6-1 to TRBJ1-1; TCRdb reports TRBD1, a call that lacks DNA to check it against. CDR1 is MNHNS, CDR2 SASEGT, per germline. This CDR3 is 14 amino acids long. This CDR3 is CASSLRQGGTEAFF.

The chain combines TRBV20-1 with TRBJ1-5; TCRdb calls TRBD1, which cannot be checked without DNA. CDR3 length equals 15 residues. Germline V CDR1 and CDR2: DFQATT, SNEGSKA (reference sequence). Here the CDR3 reads CSASRAPLSNQPQHF.

The chain couples TRBV5-1 to TRBJ2-7; TCRdb's D call of TRBD1 is untestable without DNA. This CDR3 spans 12 amino acids. The V gene's germline CDR1 is SGHRS and CDR2 YFSETQ. This CDR3 is CASSPGNYEQYF.

The rearrangement uses TRBV20-1 and TRBJ2-4; with no DNA, the TCRdb D assignment of TRBD1 cannot be verified. Germline assignment: CDR1 DFQATT and CDR2 SNEGSKA (reference sequence). CDR3 length: 12 amino acids. The CDR3 loop reads CSTGVLLGLQYF.

The chain has TRBV19 and TRBJ1-1. Germline lookup yields CDR1 LNHDA and CDR2 SQIVND (reference sequence). CDR3 length: 16 amino acids. CDR3 sequence reads: CASIWSSQVLNTEAFF.

The chain couples TRBV15 to TRBJ1-1. The germline V gene has CDR1 LNHNV and CDR2 YYDKDF (reference sequence). There are 15 residues in the CDR3. This CDR3 reads CATSRERSRGAEAFF.

The rearrangement joins TRBV18 to TRBJ2-6; the TRBD1 assignment by TCRdb is unverifiable without DNA. CDR3 length equals 19 residues. Per germline, CDR1 KGHSH and CDR2 LQKENI. The CDR3 loop is CASSPPRQGGFSGANVLTF.

The gene calls are TRBV20-1 and TRBJ2-1. CDR3 length: 16 residues. Germline V gene data show CDR1 as DFQATT and CDR2 as SNEGSKA (reference sequence). CDR3: CSARDPTGSSYNEQFF.